These 30 T cell receptor beta chains were all obtained from the same sample, sequenced in a study of shared clonotypes between healthy human individuals. Terminally differentiated effector memory CD45RA+ cells were excluded by CCR7 positive selection of CD45RO-negative cells. The assay was immunoSEQ multiplex PCR, and TCRdb's table has in-frame clones only and misses some. The table shows about 2.1 million clones, with roughly 95% occurring only once. The sample was naive CD8+ T cells from PBMCs. Receptors originate from a man between 18 and 35 years old in good health. Some clones in this sample may be carry-over from other donors' samples.

Concerning this clone: Other nucleotide sequences from this sample produce the same CDR3. The V and J genes are TRBV9 and TRBJ2-3, with D maybe TRBD2 (5 bases). CDR3 length: 16 residues. Germline V CDR1 and CDR2: SGDLS, YYNGEE. Trimming cost V 0 bases and J 1 base, with 12 bases left between them. CDR3 loop: CASSVVPSGRTDTQYF. The DNA of the CDR3 is TGTGCCAGCAGCGTAGTGCCGAGCGGCCGCACAGATACGCAGTATTTT. Full variable domain (outside the CDR3, taken from reference TRBV9 and TRBJ2-3): DSGVTQTPKHLITATGQRVTLRCSPRSGDLSVYWYQQSLDQGLQFLIQYYNGEERAKGNILERFSAQQFPDLHSELNLSSLELGDSALYFCASSVVPSGRTDTQYFGPGTRLTVL.

The chain carries TRBV5-1 and TRBJ2-1, with 7 positions matching TRBD1. CDR1 and CDR2 from the germline V gene are SGHRS and YFSETQ. V shed 2 bases and J 4 bases; nucleotides not matched to a gene: 9. This CDR3 contains 16 residues. The CDR3 nucleotides are TGCGCCAGCAGCTTAAGTCCAGGGGGTGCGTACAATGAGCAGTTCTTC. Translating gives CASSLSPGGAYNEQFF.

The V call is TRBV4-1, the J call TRBJ2-7; maybe TRBD2 (5 bases). The V end was cut by 4 bases, the J end by 6 bases, with 19 bases between. Looked up from germline, CDR1 is MGHRA and CDR2 is YSYEKL. The CDR3 has 15 amino acids. CDR3 protein: CASSPSPGQLAEQYF. CDR3 in DNA: TGCGCCAGCAGCCCTTCCCCGGGCCAGCTAGCCGAGCAGTACTTC.

This chain uses TRBV4-2 with TRBJ1-1; 7 positions match TRBD1. This CDR3 has 14 amino acids. Germline V gene data show CDR1 as LGHNA and CDR2 as YNFKEQ. V lost 7 bases, J lost 1 base, and 6 bases stayed unmatched. CDR3 protein: CASKPGQSNTEAFF. The DNA of the CDR3 is TGTGCCAGCAAGCCGGGACAGTCGAACACTGAAGCTTTCTTT.

This sequence joins TRBV29-1 and TRBJ2-7; no clear D. The V gene's germline CDR1 is SQVTM and CDR2 ANQGSEA. The germline V and J ends were trimmed by 6 bases and 2 bases, with 11 bases remaining between them. The length of the CDR3 is 12 residues. DNA of the CDR3: TGCAGCGTCTCTGACACTACCTACGAGCAGTACTTC. Encoded protein: CSVSDTTYEQYF.

The CDR3 region is CASSVRDSSDTQYF. CDR3 nucleotide sequence: TGTGCCAGCAGTGTCCGGGACTCCTCAGATACGCAGTATTTT. The V gene is TRBV27, the J gene TRBJ2-3, with D perhaps matching TRBD2 (6 bases). The germline V gene encodes CDR1 MNHEY and CDR2 SMNVEV (reference sequence). V gave up 5 bases and J gave up 4 bases, with 13 bases separating them. The CDR3 totals 14 residues.

The rearrangement links TRBV10-3 to TRBJ2-3, with D perhaps matching TRBD2 (6 bases). Trimming took off 5 bases at V and 2 bases at J, with 14 bases between the two ends. Germline V gene sequence: CDR1 ENHRY, CDR2 SYGVKD. CDR3 size: 15 residues. DNA for the CDR3: TGTGCCATCAGTCGTAGCGGAACTGACACAGATACGCAGTATTTT. Residues: CAISRSGTDTDTQYF.

The rearrangement uses TRBV11-2 and TRBJ2-7; TRBD1 matches at 8 bases. CDR3 length: 15 residues. V lost 5 bases to trimming and J lost 3 bases; unmatched junction nucleotides: 9. CDR1 SGHAT and CDR2 FQNNGV come from the germline V gene. In DNA, the CDR3 is TGTGCCAGCAGCCCCCGGGACAGGATGGGCTACGAGCAGTACTTC. It translates to CASSPRDRMGYEQYF.

The chain employs TRBV25-1 and TRBJ2-5; TRBD2 is a possible D gene (6 bases). Germline CDR1 is MGHDK and CDR2 is SYGVNS. Trimming removed 1 base from V and 3 bases from J, with 12 bases in between. This CDR3 region has 15 residues. The chain's CDR3 is CASSESELAEETQYF. For the CDR3, the DNA is TGTGCCAGCAGTGAATCGGAGTTAGCGGAAGAGACCCAGTACTTC.

V usage is TRBV7-6 and J usage is TRBJ1-3; 7 bases are a match to TRBD1. V gave up 6 bases and J gave up 3 bases; unmatched junction bases: 8. CDR1 and CDR2 (germline): SGHVS, FNYEAQ. The CDR3 loop spans 15 amino acids. CDR3 loop: CASSLLTGNGNTIYF. DNA for the CDR3: TGTGCCAGCAGTCTTTTGACAGGGAATGGAAACACCATATATTTT. The variable domain in full, completed from reference TRBV7-6 and TRBJ1-3, reads GAGVSQSPRYKVTKRGQDVALRCDPISGHVSLYWYRQALGQGPEFLTYFNYEAQQDKSGLPNDRFSAERPEGSISTLTIQRTEQRDSAMYRCASSLLTGNGNTIYFGEGSWLTVV.

This chain joins TRBV27 and TRBJ2-2, with D possibly matching TRBD2 (5 bases). Germline CDR1 is MNHEY and CDR2 is SMNVEV (reference sequence). V was clipped by 2 bases and J by 5 bases, with 9 bases between them. The CDR3 totals 14 residues. The CDR3 sequence: CASSLTRGTGELFF. The CDR3 DNA sequence: TGTGCCAGCAGTTTAACTCGGGGTACCGGGGAGCTGTTTTTT.

This chain joins TRBV30 and TRBJ2-3; no definite D call. Trimming pared 0 bases from V and 8 bases from J, leaving 12 bases between. Germline CDR1 and CDR2: GTSNPN and SVGIG (reference sequence). The CDR3 runs 13 residues. CDR3: CAWSVLGSGTQYF. The CDR3 DNA sequence: TGTGCCTGGAGTGTACTGGGGTCGGGTACGCAGTATTTT.

The chain joins TRBV19 to TRBJ2-1; 11 positions match TRBD2. The CDR3 is 16 residues long. V shed 2 bases and J 5 bases; nucleotides not matched to a gene: 5. Germline V gene data show CDR1 as LNHDA and CDR2 as SQIVND (reference sequence). The CDR3: CASSILASGRHNEQFF. CDR3 bases: TGTGCCAGTAGTATATTGGCTAGCGGGAGGCACAATGAGCAGTTCTTC.

The gene calls are TRBV7-9 and TRBJ2-7, with 7 bases aligning to TRBD1. After removal of 5 bases from V and 0 bases from J, the junction contained 7 bases not matched to a gene. Germline CDR1 and CDR2: SEHNR and FQNEAQ (reference sequence). The CDR3 loop spans 15 amino acids. The CDR3 is CASSPRQGLSYEQYF. The CDR3, as DNA: TGTGCCAGCAGCCCCAGACAGGGTCTCTCCTACGAGCAGTACTTC.

This chain connects TRBV10-3 to TRBJ2-7; 7 bases line up with TRBD1. This CDR3 is 13 amino acids long. Looked up from germline, CDR1 is ENHRY and CDR2 is SYGVKD. V dropped 2 bases and J dropped 9; count of bases not matched to a gene: 7. The CDR3 DNA follows: TGTGCCATCAGTGAGGACAGGGTAATGTGGCAGTACTTC. It specifies CAISEDRVMWQYF.

The chain couples TRBV9 to TRBJ2-2; 8 bases align to TRBD2. The CDR3 is made up of 17 amino acids. The junction had 12 bases not matched to a gene; V was cut back by 3 bases and J by 5 bases. Per germline, CDR1 SGDLS and CDR2 YYNGEE. Written as DNA, the CDR3 is TGTGCCAGCAGCGCCCAGGGGATAGCGGGACGAACCGGGGAGCTGTTTTTT. Residues: CASSAQGIAGRTGELFF.

The chain combines TRBV4-1 with TRBJ2-1, with 9 bases identical to TRBD1. CDR1 and CDR2 (germline): MGHRA, YSYEKL. After removal of 4 bases from V and 9 bases from J, the junction contained 10 bases not matched to a gene. The CDR3 contains 15 residues. In DNA form, the CDR3 reads TGCGCCAGCAGCCCGGGGACAGGGACAAAAAGTGAGCAGTTCTTC. Its protein product is CASSPGTGTKSEQFF.

With regard to this clone: At the DNA level, this CDR3 is encoded by other sequences in the same sample as well. V usage is TRBV9 and J usage is TRBJ1-5; D gene ambiguous. The ends were cut back, 1 base at V and 0 bases at J, with 2 bases in the middle. This CDR3 is built from 13 residues. CDR1 and CDR2 (germline): SGDLS, YYNGEE. The CDR3 nucleotides read TGTGCCAGCAGCGTAAATAGCAATCAGCCCCAGCATTTT. Translation gives CASSVNSNQPQHF.

The chain carries TRBV27 and TRBJ2-4, with 8 bases that match TRBD1. V dropped 4 bases and J dropped 2; count of bases not matched to a gene: 4. CDR1 is MNHEY and CDR2 is SMNVEV in the germline V gene (reference sequence). The CDR3 sequence is 15 residues long. The CDR3 coding sequence is TGTGCCAGCAGTTCGCGGACAGGGCCCAAAAACATTCAGTACTTC. Protein product: CASSSRTGPKNIQYF.

This chain connects TRBV13 to TRBJ2-1; D remains ambiguous. Trimming left V 1 base short and J 4 bases short, with 23 bases between. The V gene's germline CDR1 is PRHDT and CDR2 FYEKMQ (reference sequence). The CDR3 runs to 19 residues. In DNA form, the CDR3 reads TGTGCCAGCAGCTTAGTACGCATTCGGCAGACCTCCTGTTACAATGAGCAGTTCTTC. The encoded protein is CASSLVRIRQTSCYNEQFF.

This chain connects TRBV28 to TRBJ2-1, with TRBD2 matching 8 bases. Per the germline V gene, CDR1 is MDHEN and CDR2 is SYDVKM. This CDR3 region has 19 residues. V gave up 6 bases and J gave up 4 bases; unmatched junction bases: 20. CDR3: CASSSRWGTRGTNYNEQFF. Here the CDR3 DNA reads TGTGCCAGCAGCTCAAGGTGGGGGACTAGGGGGACAAATTACAATGAGCAGTTCTTC.

This chain connects TRBV6-5 to TRBJ1-2; D ambiguous. V was trimmed by 5 bases and J by 2 bases, leaving 12 bases between them. CDR1 and CDR2 from the germline V gene are MNHEY and SVGAGI. There are 14 residues in the CDR3. The CDR3 nucleotides read TGTGCCAGCAGTCGGAGGGAGAAGAACTATGGCTACACCTTC. It translates to CASSRREKNYGYTF.

The chain joins TRBV6-1 to TRBJ1-2, with a possible D match to TRBD1 (5 bases). Germline CDR1 MNHNS, CDR2 SASEGT. The CDR3 has 14 residues. The V and J ends lost 3 bases and 5 bases respectively, with 13 bases between them. The CDR3 is CASSEGRTKYGYTF. CDR3 bases: TGTGCCAGCAGTGAGGGGCGGACGAAGTATGGCTACACCTTC.

This chain links TRBV4-3 with TRBJ2-5; weak D call: TRBD2 (7 bases). Germline V gene data show CDR1 as LGHNA and CDR2 as YSLEER. Trimming took 0 bases from V and 5 from J, leaving 19 bases between them. The CDR3 is 17 residues long. The CDR3 DNA reads TGCGCCAGCAGCCAAGAAATAGAGGGACTAACAGGGGAGACCCAGTACTTC. It translates to CASSQEIEGLTGETQYF.

This CDR3 is CASSHRGGEAFF. CDR3 coding DNA: TGTGCCAGCAGTCACAGGGGCGGTGAAGCTTTCTTT. The V and J genes are TRBV28 and TRBJ1-1; 7 nucleotides match TRBD1. This CDR3 spans 12 amino acids. The germline V gene encodes CDR1 MDHEN and CDR2 SYDVKM. Trimming cost V 5 bases and J 7 bases; bases outside gene matches: 4.

The V call is TRBV28, the J call TRBJ2-7; 9 bases fit TRBD1. V lost 5 bases and J lost 3; bases outside the gene matches: 5. The germline gives CDR1 MDHEN, CDR2 SYDVKM. The CDR3 sequence is 14 residues long. As DNA, the CDR3 is TGTGCCAGCAGTGCACCGGGACAGGGCTACGAGCAGTACTTC. Amino acid sequence: CASSAPGQGYEQYF.

This chain joins TRBV27 and TRBJ1-5, with D hard to call. The CDR3 is 14 residues long. From germline, CDR1 is MNHEY and CDR2 SMNVEV (reference sequence). The germline V and J ends were trimmed by 4 bases and 4 bases, with 11 bases remaining between them. As DNA, the CDR3 is TGTGCCAGCAGTTCGCAGTCGGCTAATCAGCCCCAGCATTTT. It translates to CASSSQSANQPQHF.

V is TRBV20-1 and J is TRBJ2-3, with D hard to call. CDR3 size: 8 residues. CDR1 and CDR2 (germline): DFQATT, SNEGSKA (reference sequence). The ends were cut back, 7 bases at V and 6 bases at J, with 2 bases in the middle. CDR3 DNA sequence: TGCAGTGGGGATACGCAGTATTTT. Translated, it gives CSGDTQYF.

The chain combines TRBV28 with TRBJ1-2; D call uncertain. Germline-derived CDR1 and CDR2 are MDHEN and SYDVKM. CDR3 length equals 14 residues. Between the trimmed V and J ends, which lost 7 bases and 4 bases, there was a span of 16 bases. Here the CDR3 reads CASTPPALGYGYTF. In nucleotides, the CDR3 is TGTGCCAGCACCCCCCCGGCACTTGGCTATGGCTACACCTTC.

J is TRBJ2-6 and V is TRBV2; 11 bases are shared with TRBD2. The germline CDR1 and CDR2 sequences are SNHLY and FYNNEI. The V segment lost 6 bases and the J segment 1 base; nucleotides outside the gene matches: 11. The CDR3 has 19 residues. CDR3 sequence: CASSSSTSGMTSGANVLTF. In DNA, the CDR3 is TGTGCCAGCAGCTCTTCGACTAGCGGGATGACTTCTGGGGCCAACGTCCTGACTTTC.